These 13 T cell receptor beta chains originate from one sample sequenced in a study of CD8+ T cells in alopecia areata. cDNA reverse transcribed from extracted RNA served as the sequencing template. Using immunoSEQ multiplex PCR, the repertoire was profiled, and TCRdb retains in-frame clones only, with some absent. The sample includes some 170,000 clones, 63% of them seen just once. The sequenced sample was CD4+ T cells sorted from blood, obtained at week 0. The receptors shown here come from a human donor with alopecia areata.

The V call is TRBV29-1, the J call TRBJ2-2; 9 nucleotides align to TRBD1. V shed 6 bases and J 7 bases; nucleotides not matched to a gene: 12. Germline CDR1 and CDR2: SQVTM and ANQGSEA. The CDR3 has 15 amino acids. The CDR3 loop is CSVYWGTGQLGELFF. The CDR3 DNA follows: TGCAGCGTCTATTGGGGGACAGGGCAACTCGGGGAGCTGTTTTTT.

The chain recombines TRBV19 with TRBJ2-2; the D gene is possibly TRBD1 (7 bases). Germline V gene sequence: CDR1 LNHDA, CDR2 SQIVND (reference sequence). Trimming removed 4 bases from V and 3 bases from J, with 12 bases in between. The CDR3 contains 15 residues. The CDR3 coding sequence is TGTGCCAGTAGTAGGGGAGGACAGGACACCGGGGAGCTGTTTTTT. Translated, it gives CASSRGGQDTGELFF. Together with reference TRBV19 and TRBJ2-2, the CDR3 gives the full variable domain: DGGITQSPKYLFRKEGQNVTLSCEQNLNHDAMYWYRQDPGQGLRLIYYSQIVNDFQKGDIAEGYSVSREKKESFPLTVTSAQKNPTAFYLCASSRGGQDTGELFFGEGSRLTVL.

V and J are TRBV27 and TRBJ1-5; no definite D call. The CDR3 totals 13 residues. The germline CDR1 and CDR2 sequences are MNHEY and SMNVEV (reference sequence). V lost 6 bases, J lost 1 base, and 7 bases lay in between. Here the CDR3 reads CASRPKSNQPQHF. For the CDR3, the DNA is TGTGCCAGCAGGCCGAAGAGCAATCAGCCCCAGCATTTT.

The genes are TRBV29-1 and TRBJ1-1; D call uncertain. This CDR3 spans 12 amino acids. The V end lost 0 bases, the J end lost 11 bases, and 13 bases lay between the germline ends. Germline CDR1 reads SQVTM; CDR2 reads ANQGSEA. The CDR3 protein is CSVEDSFGLAFF. CDR3 sequence (DNA): TGCAGCGTTGAAGACAGCTTCGGTCTGGCTTTCTTT. Based on the CDR3 plus reference TRBV29-1 and TRBJ1-1, the full variable domain is SAVISQKPSRDICQRGTSLTIQCQVDSQVTMMFWYRQQPGQSLTLIATANQGSEATYESGFVIDKFPISRPNLTFSTLTVSNMSPEDSSIYLCSVEDSFGLAFFGQGTRLTVV.

There are a few counts of this clone. The V and J genes are TRBV27 and TRBJ2-2; 9 positions agree with TRBD2. Germline CDR1 is MNHEY and CDR2 is SMNVEV (reference sequence). V was clipped by 10 bases and J by 2 bases; unmatched bases: 5. The CDR3 extends over 14 amino acids. The CDR3 DNA reads as TGTGCCACGAAAGCGGGGGGAAACACCGGGGAGCTGTTTTTT. It codes for CATKAGGNTGELFF.

V and J are TRBV30 and TRBJ1-1; D remains unclear. The CDR3 spans 9 residues. CDR1 and CDR2 (germline): GTSNPN, SVGIG (reference sequence). The CDR3 region has the DNA TGTGCGGCCCTGCCCGGGGCTTTCTTT. Encoded protein: CAALPGAFF.

The chain has TRBV5-4 and TRBJ1-2; TRBD1 matches 9 bases. CDR1 is SGHNT and CDR2 is YYREEE in the germline V gene (reference sequence). This CDR3 contains 13 residues. Losses at the gene ends were 5 bases for V and 8 bases for J; bases not matched to a gene: 7. CDR3 DNA sequence: TGTGCCAGCAGTCAGAACAGGGGGCAAGGCTACACCTTC. This codes for CASSQNRGQGYTF.

V and J are TRBV4-2 and TRBJ2-3; D perhaps matches TRBD2 (6 bases). This CDR3 contains 16 residues. V was shortened by 0 bases and J by 0 bases, with 10 bases between the two germline ends. From germline, CDR1 is LGHNA and CDR2 YNFKEQ. DNA for the CDR3: TGTGCCAGCAGCCAAGATTTGGCGGGGAGCACAGATACGCAGTATTTT. It translates to CASSQDLAGSTDTQYF.

This rearrangement joins TRBV11-3 to TRBJ2-3; perhaps TRBD2 as D (6 bases). This CDR3 contains 14 residues. The germline CDR1 and CDR2 sequences are SGHNT and YENEEA. Trimming cost V 5 bases and J 1 base, with 10 bases left between them. Here the CDR3 reads CASSQGLGTDTQYF. The CDR3 DNA reads as TGTGCCAGCAGCCAGGGACTGGGCACAGATACGCAGTATTTT.

This chain uses TRBV4-3 with TRBJ2-7, with 9 bases that match TRBD1. The CDR3 has 18 residues. V trimming: 1 base; J trimming: 0 bases; junction bases outside the gene matches: 10. From germline, CDR1 is LGHNA and CDR2 YSLEER. Written as DNA, the CDR3 is TGCGCCAGCAGCCAAGGGCAAAGGACAGGGGCCAACTCCTACGAGCAGTACTTC. Its translation is CASSQGQRTGANSYEQYF.

For this clone: Other DNA sequences in this sample translate to the same CDR3. V gene TRBV30 combines with J gene TRBJ1-1, with a possible D match to TRBD1 (5 bases). CDR1 and CDR2 from the germline V gene are GTSNPN and SVGIG (reference sequence). The V and J ends lost 3 bases and 1 base respectively, with 6 bases between them. The CDR3 covers 12 residues. CDR3 sequence: CAWSGGNTEAFF. As DNA, the CDR3 is TGTGCCTGGAGCGGGGGGAACACTGAAGCTTTCTTT.

This chain connects TRBV7-2 to TRBJ2-1; 10 bases map to TRBD1. CDR1 and CDR2 from the germline V gene are SGHTA and FQGNSA. The CDR3 length is 15 residues. The junction had 8 bases not matched to a gene; V was cut back by 6 bases and J by 6 bases. The CDR3: CASRSGQGVVNEQFF. Here the CDR3 DNA reads TGTGCCAGCAGGTCTGGACAGGGGGTGGTCAATGAGCAGTTCTTC.

This clone was counted once. This sequence joins TRBV7-9 and TRBJ2-3; 7 bases fit TRBD1. V was clipped by 5 bases and J by 5 bases; unmatched bases: 7. The germline CDR1 and CDR2 sequences are SEHNR and FQNEAQ (reference sequence). The CDR3 consists of 14 residues. CDR3 residues: CASSPKGAEDTQYF. DNA of the CDR3: TGTGCCAGCAGCCCAAAGGGGGCGGAAGATACGCAGTATTTT.